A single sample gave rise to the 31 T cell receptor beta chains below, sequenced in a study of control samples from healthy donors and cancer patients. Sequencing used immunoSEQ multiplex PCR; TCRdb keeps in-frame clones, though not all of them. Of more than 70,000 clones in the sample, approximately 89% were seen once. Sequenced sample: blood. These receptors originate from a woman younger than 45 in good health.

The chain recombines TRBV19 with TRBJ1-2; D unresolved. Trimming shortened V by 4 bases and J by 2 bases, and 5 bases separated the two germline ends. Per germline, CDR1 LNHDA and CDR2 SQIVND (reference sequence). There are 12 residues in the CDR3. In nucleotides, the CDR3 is TGTGCCAGTAGTAGTTCAAACTATGGCTACACCTTC. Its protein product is CASSSSNYGYTF.

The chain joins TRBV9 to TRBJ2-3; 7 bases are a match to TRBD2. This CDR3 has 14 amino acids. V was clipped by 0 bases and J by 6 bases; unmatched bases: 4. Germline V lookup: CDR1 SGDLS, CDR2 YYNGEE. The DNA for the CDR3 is TGTGCCAGCAGCGTAGAACCGACTAGCGATACGCAGTATTTT. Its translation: CASSVEPTSDTQYF. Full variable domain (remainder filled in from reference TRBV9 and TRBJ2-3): DSGVTQTPKHLITATGQRVTLRCSPRSGDLSVYWYQQSLDQGLQFLIQYYNGEERAKGNILERFSAQQFPDLHSELNLSSLELGDSALYFCASSVEPTSDTQYFGPGTRLTVL.

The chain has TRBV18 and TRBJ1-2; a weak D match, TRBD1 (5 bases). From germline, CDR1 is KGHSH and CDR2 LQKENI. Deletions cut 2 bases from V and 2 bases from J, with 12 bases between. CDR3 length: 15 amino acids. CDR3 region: CASSPERGVNYGYTF. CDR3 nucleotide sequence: TGTGCCAGCTCACCAGAAAGGGGCGTAAACTATGGCTACACCTTC. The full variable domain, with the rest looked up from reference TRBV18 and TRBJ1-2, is NAGVMQNPRHLVRRRGQEARLRCSPMKGHSHVYWYRQLPEEGLKFMVYLQKENIIDESGMPKERFSAEFPKEGPSILRIQQVVRGDSAAYFCASSPERGVNYGYTFGSGTRLTVV.

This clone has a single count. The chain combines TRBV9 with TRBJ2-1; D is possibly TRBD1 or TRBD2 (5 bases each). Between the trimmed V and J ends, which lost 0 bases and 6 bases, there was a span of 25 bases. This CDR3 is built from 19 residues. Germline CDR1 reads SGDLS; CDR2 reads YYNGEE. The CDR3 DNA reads TGTGCCAGCAGCGTAGCTCTTTTCGGTTCGGCTATTGGGGGCAATGAGCAGTTCTTC. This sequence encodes CASSVALFGSAIGGNEQFF. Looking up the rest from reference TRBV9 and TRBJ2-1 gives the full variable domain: DSGVTQTPKHLITATGQRVTLRCSPRSGDLSVYWYQQSLDQGLQFLIQYYNGEERAKGNILERFSAQQFPDLHSELNLSSLELGDSALYFCASSVALFGSAIGGNEQFFGPGTRLTVL.

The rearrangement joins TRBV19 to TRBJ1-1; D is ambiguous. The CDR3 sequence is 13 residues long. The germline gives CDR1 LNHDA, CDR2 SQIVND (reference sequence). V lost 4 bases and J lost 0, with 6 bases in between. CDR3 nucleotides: TGTGCCAGTAGTACCACAGTGAACACTGAAGCTTTCTTT. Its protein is CASSTTVNTEAFF.

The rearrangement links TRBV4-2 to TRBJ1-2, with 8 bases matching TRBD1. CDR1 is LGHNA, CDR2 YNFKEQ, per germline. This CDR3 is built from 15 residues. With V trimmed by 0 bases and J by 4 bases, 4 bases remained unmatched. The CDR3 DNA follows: TGTGCCAGCAGCCAAGATAAGGGACAGGCCTATGGCTACACCTTC. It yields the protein CASSQDKGQAYGYTF.

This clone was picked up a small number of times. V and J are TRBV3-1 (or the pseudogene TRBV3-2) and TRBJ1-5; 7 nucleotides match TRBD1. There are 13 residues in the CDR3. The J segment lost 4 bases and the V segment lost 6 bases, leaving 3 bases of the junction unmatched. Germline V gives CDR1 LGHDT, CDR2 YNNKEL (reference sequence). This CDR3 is CASSGTANQPQHF. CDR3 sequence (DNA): TGTGCCAGCAGTGGGACAGCTAATCAGCCCCAGCATTTT.

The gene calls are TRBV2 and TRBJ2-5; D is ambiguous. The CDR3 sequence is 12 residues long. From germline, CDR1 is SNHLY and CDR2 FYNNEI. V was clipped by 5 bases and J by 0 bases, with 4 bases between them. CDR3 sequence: CASSQYQETQYF. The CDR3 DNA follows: TGTGCCAGCAGTCAGTACCAAGAGACCCAGTACTTC.

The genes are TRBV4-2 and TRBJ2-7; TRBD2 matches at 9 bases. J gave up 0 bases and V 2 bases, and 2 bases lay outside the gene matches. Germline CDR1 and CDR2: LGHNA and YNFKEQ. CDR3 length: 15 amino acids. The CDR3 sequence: CASSQRGGVSYEQYF. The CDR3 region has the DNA TGTGCCAGCAGCCAACGCGGGGGGGTCTCCTACGAGCAGTACTTC.

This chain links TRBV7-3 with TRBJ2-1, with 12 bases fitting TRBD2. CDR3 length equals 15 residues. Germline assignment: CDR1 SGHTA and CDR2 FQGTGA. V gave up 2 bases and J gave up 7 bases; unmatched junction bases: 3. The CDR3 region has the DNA TGTGCCAGCAGCTTACTAGCGGGGGGGACAAATGAGCAGTTCTTC. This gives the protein CASSLLAGGTNEQFF.

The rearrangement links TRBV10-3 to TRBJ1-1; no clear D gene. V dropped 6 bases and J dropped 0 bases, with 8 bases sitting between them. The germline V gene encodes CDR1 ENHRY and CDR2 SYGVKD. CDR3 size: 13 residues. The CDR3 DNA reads TGTGCCATCAGAGCGGGTTTGAACACTGAAGCTTTCTTT. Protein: CAIRAGLNTEAFF.

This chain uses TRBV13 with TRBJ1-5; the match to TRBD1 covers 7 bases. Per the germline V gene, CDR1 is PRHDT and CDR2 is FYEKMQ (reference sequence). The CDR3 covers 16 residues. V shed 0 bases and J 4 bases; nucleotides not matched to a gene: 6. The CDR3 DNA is TGTGCCAGCAGCTTAGGAGGGGGCCTAAGGAATCAGCCCCAGCATTTT. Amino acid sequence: CASSLGGGLRNQPQHF.

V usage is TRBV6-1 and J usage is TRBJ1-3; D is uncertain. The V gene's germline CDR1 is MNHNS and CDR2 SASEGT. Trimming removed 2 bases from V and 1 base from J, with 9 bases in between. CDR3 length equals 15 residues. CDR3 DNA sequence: TGTGCCAGCAGTGAAAGCCGGGGATCTGGAAACACCATATATTTT. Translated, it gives CASSESRGSGNTIYF.

The CDR3: CASTRSTEYNEQFF. The CDR3 nucleotides read TGTGCCAGCACCCGATCGACGGAATACAATGAGCAGTTCTTC. V and J are TRBV27 and TRBJ2-1; the D is unclear. CDR3 length: 14 residues. Germline V lookup: CDR1 MNHEY, CDR2 SMNVEV (reference sequence). Trimming removed 7 bases from V and 4 bases from J, with 14 bases in between.

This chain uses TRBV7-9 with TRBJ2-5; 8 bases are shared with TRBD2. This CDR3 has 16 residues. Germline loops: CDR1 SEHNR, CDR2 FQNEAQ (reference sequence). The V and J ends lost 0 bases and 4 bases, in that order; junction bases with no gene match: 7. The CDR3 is CASSLAVAGGGETQYF. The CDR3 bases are TGTGCCAGCAGCTTAGCGGTGGCGGGGGGTGGAGAGACCCAGTACTTC.

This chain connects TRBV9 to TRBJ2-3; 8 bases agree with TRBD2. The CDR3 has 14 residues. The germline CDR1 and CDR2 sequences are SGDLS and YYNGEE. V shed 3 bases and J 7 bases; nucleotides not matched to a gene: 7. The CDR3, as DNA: TGTGCCAGCAGCGGAGCGGGGGCCTTTAATACGCAGTATTTT. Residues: CASSGAGAFNTQYF. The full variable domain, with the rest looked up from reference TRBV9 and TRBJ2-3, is DSGVTQTPKHLITATGQRVTLRCSPRSGDLSVYWYQQSLDQGLQFLIQYYNGEERAKGNILERFSAQQFPDLHSELNLSSLELGDSALYFCASSGAGAFNTQYFGPGTRLTVL.

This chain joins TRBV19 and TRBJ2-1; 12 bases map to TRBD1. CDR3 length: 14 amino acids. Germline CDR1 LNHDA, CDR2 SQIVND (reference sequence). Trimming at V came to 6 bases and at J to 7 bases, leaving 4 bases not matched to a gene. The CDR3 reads CASSRGQGANEQFF. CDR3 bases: TGTGCCAGTAGCCGGGGACAGGGGGCGAATGAGCAGTTCTTC.

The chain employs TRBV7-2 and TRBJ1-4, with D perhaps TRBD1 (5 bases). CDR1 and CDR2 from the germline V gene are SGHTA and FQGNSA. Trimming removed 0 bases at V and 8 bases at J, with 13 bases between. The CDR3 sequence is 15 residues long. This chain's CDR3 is CASSLAGDLGEKLFF. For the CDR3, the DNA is TGTGCCAGCAGCTTAGCGGGGGATTTAGGCGAAAAACTGTTTTTT.

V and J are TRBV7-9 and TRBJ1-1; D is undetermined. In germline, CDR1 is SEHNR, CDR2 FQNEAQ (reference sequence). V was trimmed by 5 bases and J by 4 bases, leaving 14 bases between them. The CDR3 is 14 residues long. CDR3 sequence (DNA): TGTGCCAGCAGCGAAGAGACGGGTTTCACTGAAGCTTTCTTT. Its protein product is CASSEETGFTEAFF.

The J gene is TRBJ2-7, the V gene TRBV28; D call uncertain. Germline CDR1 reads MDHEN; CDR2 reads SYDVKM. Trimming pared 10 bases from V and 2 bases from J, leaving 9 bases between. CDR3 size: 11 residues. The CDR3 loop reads CATSLTYEQYF. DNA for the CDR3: TGTGCCACCTCTCTGACCTACGAGCAGTACTTC.

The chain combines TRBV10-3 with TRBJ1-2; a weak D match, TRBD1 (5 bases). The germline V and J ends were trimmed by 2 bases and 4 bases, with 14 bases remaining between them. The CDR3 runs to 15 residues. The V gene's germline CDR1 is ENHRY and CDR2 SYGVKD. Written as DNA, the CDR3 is TGTGCCATCAGTGAGAGACAGCTCGGGGGCTATGGCTACACCTTC. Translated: CAISERQLGGYGYTF.

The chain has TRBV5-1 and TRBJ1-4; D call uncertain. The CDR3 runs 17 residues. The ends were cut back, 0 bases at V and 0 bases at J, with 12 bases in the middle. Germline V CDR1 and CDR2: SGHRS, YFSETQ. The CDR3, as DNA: TGCGCCAGCAGCTTGGGGGTCCTAACTGCAACTAATGAAAAACTGTTTTTT. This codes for CASSLGVLTATNEKLFF.

The CDR3 spells CASSPIEPGTLSYEQYF. In DNA, the CDR3 is TGTGCCAGCAGCCCTATTGAACCCGGGACACTCTCCTACGAGCAGTACTTC. This chain links TRBV27 with TRBJ2-7; weak D call: TRBD1 (6 bases). The V gene lost 6 bases and the J gene lost 0 bases, with 21 bases spanning the gap. The CDR3 runs 17 residues. Germline assignment: CDR1 MNHEY and CDR2 SMNVEV (reference sequence).

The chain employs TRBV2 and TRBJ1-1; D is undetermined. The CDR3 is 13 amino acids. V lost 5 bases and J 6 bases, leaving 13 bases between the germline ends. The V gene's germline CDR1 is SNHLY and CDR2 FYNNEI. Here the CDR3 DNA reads TGTGCCAGCAGTTCAGGAAACAAACCTGAAGCTTTCTTT. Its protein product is CASSSGNKPEAFF.

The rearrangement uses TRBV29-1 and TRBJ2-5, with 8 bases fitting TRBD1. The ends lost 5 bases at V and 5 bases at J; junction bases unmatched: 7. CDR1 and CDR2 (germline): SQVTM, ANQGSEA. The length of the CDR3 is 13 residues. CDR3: CSVQQGAGETQYF. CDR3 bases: TGCAGCGTTCAGCAGGGGGCGGGGGAGACCCAGTACTTC.

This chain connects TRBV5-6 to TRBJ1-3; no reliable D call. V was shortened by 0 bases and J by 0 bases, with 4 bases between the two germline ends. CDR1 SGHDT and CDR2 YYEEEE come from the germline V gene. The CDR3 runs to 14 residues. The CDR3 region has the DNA TGTGCCAGCAGCTTGGACAGCTCTGGAAACACCATATATTTT. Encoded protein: CASSLDSSGNTIYF.

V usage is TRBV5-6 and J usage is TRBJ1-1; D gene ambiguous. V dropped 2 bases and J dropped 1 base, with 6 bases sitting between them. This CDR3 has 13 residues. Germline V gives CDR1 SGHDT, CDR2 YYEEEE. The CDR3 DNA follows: TGTGCCAGCAGCTTAGGAGCGAACACTGAAGCTTTCTTT. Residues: CASSLGANTEAFF.

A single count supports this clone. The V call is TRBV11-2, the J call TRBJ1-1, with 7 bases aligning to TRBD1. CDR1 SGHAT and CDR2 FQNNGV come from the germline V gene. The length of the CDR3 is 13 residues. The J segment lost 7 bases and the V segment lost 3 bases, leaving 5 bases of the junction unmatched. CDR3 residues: CASSLQGVGEAFF. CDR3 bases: TGTGCCAGCAGCTTGCAGGGGGTGGGTGAAGCTTTCTTT.

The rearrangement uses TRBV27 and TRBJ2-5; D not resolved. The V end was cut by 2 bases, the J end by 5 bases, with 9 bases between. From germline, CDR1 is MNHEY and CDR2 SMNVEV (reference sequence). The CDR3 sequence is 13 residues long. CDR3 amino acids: CASSLPPYETQYF. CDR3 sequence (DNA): TGTGCCAGCAGTTTACCCCCCTACGAGACCCAGTACTTC.

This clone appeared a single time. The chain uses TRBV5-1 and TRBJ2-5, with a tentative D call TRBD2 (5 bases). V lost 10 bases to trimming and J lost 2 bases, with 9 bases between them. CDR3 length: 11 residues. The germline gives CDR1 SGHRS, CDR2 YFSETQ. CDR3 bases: TGCGCCCGAACGGGGCAAGAGACCCAGTACTTC. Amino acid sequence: CARTGQETQYF.

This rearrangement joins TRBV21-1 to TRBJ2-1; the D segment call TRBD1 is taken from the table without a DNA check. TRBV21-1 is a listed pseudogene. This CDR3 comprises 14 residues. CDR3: CASNLGQGYNEQFF. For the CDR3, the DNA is TGTGCCAGCAACCTAGGACAGGGGTACAATGAGCAGTTCTTC.